This TCR beta chain was profiled in a study of blood T cell repertoires in COVID-19. At the level of the study: The study drew acute and convalescent COVID-19 samples from the United States, Italy and Spain. T cells, B-cell-depleted T cells, or PBMCs supplied cDNA or gDNA.

Per the authors' pipeline: Amplification of reference gene primers was used by the study to estimate nucleated cell counts. Generated by immunoSEQ multiplex PCR, the TCRdb table keeps only in-frame clones and is missing some. The D gene and trimming were derived from the DNA, and the V and J assignments and clone size from that table. Among more than 200,000 clones listed, roughly 82% were seen once. The ends were cut back, 3 bases at V and 5 bases at J, with 10 bases in the middle. Germline V gives CDR1 MGHDK, CDR2 SYGVNS. CDR3 length: 14 residues. Source material: peripheral blood. This sequence originates from an elderly woman with active or convalescent COVID-19. J is TRBJ1-4 and V is TRBV25-1; D is unresolved. The CDR3: CASSEEGSNEKLFF. The CDR3 region has the DNA TGTGCCAGCAGTGAGGAAGGGAGCAATGAAAAACTGTTTTTT.